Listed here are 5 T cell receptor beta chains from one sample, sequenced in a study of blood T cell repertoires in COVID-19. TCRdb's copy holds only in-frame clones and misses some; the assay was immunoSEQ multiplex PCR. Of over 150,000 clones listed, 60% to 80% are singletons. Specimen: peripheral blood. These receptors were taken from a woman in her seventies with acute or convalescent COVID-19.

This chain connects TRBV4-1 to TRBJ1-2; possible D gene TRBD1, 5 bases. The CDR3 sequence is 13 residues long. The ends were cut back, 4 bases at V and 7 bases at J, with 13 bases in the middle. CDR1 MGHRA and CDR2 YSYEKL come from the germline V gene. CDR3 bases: TGCGCCAGCAGCCCTAGGACATCTCTTGGCTACACCTTC. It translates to CASSPRTSLGYTF.

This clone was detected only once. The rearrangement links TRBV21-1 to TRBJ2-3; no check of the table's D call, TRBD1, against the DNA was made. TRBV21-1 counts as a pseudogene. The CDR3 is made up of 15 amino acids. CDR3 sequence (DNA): TGTGCCAGCAGCAAAACAGGGGTTGGTACAGATACGCAGTATTTT. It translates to CASSKTGVGTDTQYF.

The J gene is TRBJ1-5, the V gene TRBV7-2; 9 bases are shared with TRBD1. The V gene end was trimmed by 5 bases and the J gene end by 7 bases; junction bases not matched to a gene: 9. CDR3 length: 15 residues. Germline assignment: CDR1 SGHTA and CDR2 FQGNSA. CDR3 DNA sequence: TGTGCCAGCAGCCTCACAGGGGGCGCGGGACAGCCCCAGCATTTT. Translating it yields CASSLTGGAGQPQHF. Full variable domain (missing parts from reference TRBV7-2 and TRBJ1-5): GAGVSQSPSNKVTEKGKDVELRCDPISGHTALYWYRQSLGQGLEFLIYFQGNSAPDKSGLPSDRFSAERTGGSVSTLTIQRTQQEDSAVYLCASSLTGGAGQPQHFGDGTRLSIL.

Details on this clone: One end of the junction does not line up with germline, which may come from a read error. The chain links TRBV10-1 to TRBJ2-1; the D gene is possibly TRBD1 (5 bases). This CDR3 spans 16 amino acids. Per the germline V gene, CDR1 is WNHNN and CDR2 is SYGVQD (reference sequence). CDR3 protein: CASSEIGANSHNEQFF. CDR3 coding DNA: TGCGCCAGCAGTGAGATTGGGGCCAACTCCCACAATGAGCAGTTCTTC.

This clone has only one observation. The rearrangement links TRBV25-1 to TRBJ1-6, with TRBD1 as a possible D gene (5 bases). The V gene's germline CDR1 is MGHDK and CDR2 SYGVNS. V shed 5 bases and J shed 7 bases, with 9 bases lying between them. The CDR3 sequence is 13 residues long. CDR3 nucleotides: TGTGCCAGCAGTAATACAGGCAATTCACCCCTCCACTTT. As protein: CASSNTGNSPLHF.